The 18 T cell receptor beta chains below all came from one sample that was sequenced in a study of cytomegalovirus exposure and HLA in healthy donors. Primers included in the PCR were 60 Vbeta and 13 Jbeta primers. Profiling relied on immunoSEQ multiplex PCR, and the TCRdb table lists in-frame clones only, not all of them. The sample spans 65,000 to 85,000 clones; the ten largest clones claim roughly 2.4%. The sample was PBMCs. The receptor source for this set is a female donor in good health and CMV-seropositive.

The chain employs TRBV11-1 and TRBJ2-2, with D uncertain. Germline V lookup: CDR1 SGHAT, CDR2 FQDESV (reference sequence). V gave up 5 bases and J gave up 4 bases, with 20 bases separating them. This CDR3 region has 17 residues. CDR3: CASSARLAPHPTGELFF. For the CDR3, the DNA is TGTGCCAGCAGCGCTCGACTGGCCCCCCATCCCACCGGGGAGCTGTTTTTT.

V and J are TRBV7-9 and TRBJ1-6, with 9 bases matching TRBD1. Germline CDR1 reads SEHNR; CDR2 reads FQNEAQ (reference sequence). The CDR3 sequence is 15 residues long. V was clipped by 5 bases and J by 7 bases; unmatched bases: 6. CDR3 residues: CASSPPGQGNSPLHF. CDR3 sequence (DNA): TGTGCCAGCAGCCCACCGGGACAGGGAAATTCACCCCTCCACTTT.

The chain uses TRBV27 and TRBJ2-7; 9 nucleotides line up with TRBD2. The J segment lost 3 bases and the V segment lost 3 bases, leaving 6 bases of the junction unmatched. Germline CDR1 MNHEY, CDR2 SMNVEV (reference sequence). The CDR3 is 15 residues long. CDR3 nucleotides: TGTGCCAGCAGTTTGGGCGGGAGGGGATACTACGAGCAGTACTTC. This translates into CASSLGGRGYYEQYF.

The chain combines TRBV6-1 with TRBJ1-1; D call uncertain. This CDR3 comprises 14 residues. Germline V gene data show CDR1 as MNHNS and CDR2 as SASEGT. V was clipped by 7 bases and J by 4 bases, with 16 bases between them. The CDR3 bases are TGTGCCAGCACTAGGGAGGGCTCGGCCACTGAAGCTTTCTTT. Translation: CASTREGSATEAFF.

As for this clone: The junction does not match germline at one end; this may be a read error. The DNA for the CDR3 is TGTGCCAGCAGCTTGGGGAGCTCCGACAATGAGCAGTTCTTC. Translated, it gives CASSLGSSDNEQFF. V and J are TRBV5-4 and TRBJ2-1; D not resolved. Germline CDR1 SGHNT, CDR2 YYREEE (reference sequence). The CDR3 extends over 14 amino acids.

The rearrangement uses TRBV9 and TRBJ1-2; no clear D. V lost 7 bases, J lost 1 base, and 8 bases lay in between. The CDR3 covers 12 residues. CDR1 and CDR2 (germline): SGDLS, YYNGEE. The CDR3, as DNA: TGTGCCAGCCGGAGCCATAACTATGGCTACACCTTC. It codes for CASRSHNYGYTF. Drawing the rest from reference TRBV9 and TRBJ1-2, the complete variable domain is DSGVTQTPKHLITATGQRVTLRCSPRSGDLSVYWYQQSLDQGLQFLIQYYNGEERAKGNILERFSAQQFPDLHSELNLSSLELGDSALYFCASRSHNYGYTFGSGTRLTVV.

The gene calls are TRBV27 and TRBJ1-2; TRBD1 matches at 9 bases. The CDR3 consists of 14 residues. Per germline, CDR1 MNHEY and CDR2 SMNVEV (reference sequence). Trimming cost V 5 bases and J 2 bases; bases outside gene matches: 3. The DNA of the CDR3 is TGTGCCAGCAGTGGGGACAGGGCCAACTATGGCTACACCTTC. Its protein product is CASSGDRANYGYTF.

The CDR3 DNA follows: TGTGCCAGCAGCGTAGGTGCAGGGGGCACCGGGGAGCTGTTTTTT. Translation gives CASSVGAGGTGELFF. This sequence joins TRBV9 and TRBJ2-2; 7 nucleotides line up with TRBD1. V lost 0 bases to trimming and J lost 4 bases; unmatched junction nucleotides: 3. CDR1 is SGDLS and CDR2 is YYNGEE in the germline V gene. The CDR3 has 15 amino acids.

The rearrangement links TRBV7-9 to TRBJ2-1, with a possible D match to TRBD1 (6 bases). The germline V gene has CDR1 SEHNR and CDR2 FQNEAQ (reference sequence). Between the trimmed V and J ends, which lost 1 base and 7 bases, there was a span of 11 bases. CDR3 length: 14 amino acids. As DNA, the CDR3 is TGTGCCAGCAGCTTAGAGGGGGTAGTTAATGAGCAGTTCTTC. Amino acid sequence: CASSLEGVVNEQFF.

The V gene is TRBV2, the J gene TRBJ2-5; TRBD2 is a possible D gene (7 bases). The CDR3 length is 15 residues. Per germline, CDR1 SNHLY and CDR2 FYNNEI. Trimming pared 6 bases from V and 5 bases from J, leaving 19 bases between. CDR3 bases: TGTGCCAGCAGGTTAAGTGGGGGGGCCGGGGAGACCCAGTACTTC. It is translated as CASRLSGGAGETQYF.

The chain has TRBV7-2 and TRBJ2-5; D gene unclear. V gave up 4 bases and J gave up 7 bases, with 13 bases separating them. From germline, CDR1 is SGHTA and CDR2 FQGNSA. This CDR3 contains 13 residues. The CDR3 loop is CASSSAPRWTQYF. Here the CDR3 DNA reads TGTGCCAGCAGCTCCGCGCCCCGATGGACCCAGTACTTC.

This sequence joins TRBV4-3 and TRBJ2-7, with D tentatively TRBD2 (7 bases). Trimming took off 5 bases at V and 3 bases at J, with 11 bases between the two ends. There are 13 residues in the CDR3. Germline V CDR1 and CDR2: LGHNA, YSLEER. CDR3 nucleotide sequence: TGCGCCAGCAGCACAGGGAGGGGCTACGAGCAGTACTTC. Protein sequence: CASSTGRGYEQYF.

This clone is classed as large by frequency. This rearrangement joins TRBV6-4 to TRBJ2-3, with TRBD2 identical over 7 bases. V trimming: 3 bases; J trimming: 0 bases; junction bases outside the gene matches: 3. Germline assignment: CDR1 MRHNA and CDR2 SNTAGT. The CDR3 extends over 15 amino acids. The CDR3 loop reads CASSESSGSTDTQYF. DNA for the CDR3: TGTGCCAGCAGTGAGAGTAGCGGGAGCACAGATACGCAGTATTTT.

V and J are TRBV4-3 and TRBJ2-2; D call uncertain. The CDR3 runs to 16 residues. V lost 0 bases to trimming and J lost 6 bases, with 14 bases between them. CDR1 LGHNA and CDR2 YSLEER come from the germline V gene. CDR3 in DNA: TGCGCCAGCAGCCAAGAATGGTCTAGTTTGGCCGGGGAGCTGTTTTTT. The encoded protein is CASSQEWSSLAGELFF.

The chain has TRBV19 and TRBJ2-1; TRBD2 agrees at 13 bases. The CDR3 totals 18 residues. Unmatched junction bases numbered 6, after V lost 4 bases and J lost 0 bases. CDR1 and CDR2 (germline): LNHDA, SQIVND (reference sequence). The CDR3 DNA reads as TGTGCCAGTAGTACAGGACTAGCGGGGGCGAGCTCCTACAATGAGCAGTTCTTC. Encoded protein: CASSTGLAGASSYNEQFF.

The rearrangement links TRBV28 to TRBJ1-1; no definite D call. There are 15 residues in the CDR3. The V end was cut by 6 bases, the J end by 1 base, with 15 bases between. CDR1 is MDHEN and CDR2 is SYDVKM in the germline V gene. CDR3 loop: CASRMYELRNTEAFF. Written as DNA, the CDR3 is TGTGCCAGCAGGATGTACGAGTTAAGGAACACTGAAGCTTTCTTT.

V usage is TRBV7-6 and J usage is TRBJ2-7, with 9 bases aligning to TRBD1. The CDR3 sequence is 14 residues long. V lost 5 bases to trimming and J lost 0 bases; unmatched junction nucleotides: 2. Germline CDR1 SGHVS, CDR2 FNYEAQ. CDR3 loop: CASSTDRGSYEQYF. CDR3 coding DNA: TGTGCCAGCAGCACGGACAGGGGCTCCTACGAGCAGTACTTC.

The genes are TRBV28 and TRBJ2-7, with 7 positions matching TRBD1. V lost 6 bases, J lost 3 bases, and 11 bases stayed unmatched. The CDR3 contains 15 residues. Germline CDR1 reads MDHEN; CDR2 reads SYDVKM. The CDR3 DNA reads TGTGCCAGCAGCCCCCTTGACCGGGACAGCTACGAGCAGTACTTC. Its protein product is CASSPLDRDSYEQYF.